This is a list of T cell receptor beta chains from one sample in a study of CD8+ T cells in alopecia areata. Clones were sequenced by immunoSEQ multiplex PCR, and TCRdb holds only the in-frame ones, with some missing. Here the sample spans about 140,000 clones, 50% to 65% being singletons. The sample was CD4+ T cells sorted from blood. The receptors stem from a human donor in good health. CDR3s include the opening cysteine and the closing phenylalanine or tryptophan. The D gene is left open where the match is weak. Rows give clone size only sometimes, using once, few, many, or a class for an expanded clone.

.,TRBJ2-2,TRBV4-2,TRBD1,TGTGCCAGCAGCCAGCGGGACAGGGGAACTAGGAGGGTCGGGGAGCTGTTTTTT,CASSQRDRGTRRVGELFF
few,TRBJ2-3,TRBV19,.,TGTGCCAGTACCACACAAGCAACAGGTTTAGATACGCAGTATTTT,CASTTQATGLDTQYF
.,TRBJ2-3,TRBV7-6,.,TGTGCCAGCAGCCCTAGCGGCACAGATACGCAGTATTTT,CASSPSGTDTQYF
.,TRBJ2-5,TRBV4-1,.,TGCGCCAGCAGCCAGTCCGGGACACACCAAGAGACCCAGTACTTC,CASSQSGTHQETQYF
.,TRBJ2-7,TRBV4-1,TRBD2,TGCGCCAGCAGCCTCGCTAGCGGGGCCTACGAGCAGTACTTC,CASSLASGAYEQYF
few,TRBJ1-2,TRBV29-1,.,TGCAGCGTTCGGACGGCAAACTATGGCTACACCTTC,CSVRTANYGYTF
.,TRBJ2-7,TRBV6-6,.,TGTGCCAGCAGTGATCGAGGGGGCTACGAGCAGTACTTC,CASSDRGGYEQYF
.,TRBJ2-1,TRBV28,.,TGTGCCAGCAATATAAATCTGAGAAATGAGCAGTTCTTC,CASNINLRNEQFF
.,TRBJ2-5,TRBV5-6,TRBD1,TGTGCCAGCAGCTTAACCAGGACAGGGCGTGAGACCCAGTACTTC,CASSLTRTGRETQYF
.,TRBJ2-1,TRBV29-1,.,TGCAGCGTTGAAGGACTAGCGGGACAGGGGGAGCAGTTCTTC,CSVEGLAGQGEQFF
.,TRBJ1-2,TRBV2,.,TGTGCCAGCCTCTGGGGGGCAAGAGGCTACACCTTC,CASLWGARGYTF
.,TRBJ2-1,TRBV29-1,TRBD2,TGCAGCGCCCGCGGCGGGGGGGACAATGAGCAGTTCTTC,CSARGGGDNEQFF
.,TRBJ2-5,TRBV6-5,.,TGTGCCAGCAGCTCCATAGGGGAGACCCAGTACTTC,CASSSIGETQYF
.,TRBJ2-4,TRBV30,.,TGTGCCTGGGCCCGGACAGACGGCAAGTACTTC,CAWARTDGKYF
once,TRBJ2-1,TRBV6-1,TRBD2,TGTGCCAGCAGTGAAGGCACTAGCGGGAGGGGAGGGCAGTTCTTC,CASSEGTSGRGGQFF
.,TRBJ2-3,TRBV6-5,.,TGTGCCAGCAGTAGGTGGGGGTCTGATACGCAGTATTTT,CASSRWGSDTQYF
.,TRBJ2-2,TRBV27,TRBD1,TGTGCCAGCAGGCGGGACAGGGGATCCACCGGGGAGCTGTTTTTT,CASRRDRGSTGELFF
.,TRBJ2-6,TRBV5-6,.,TGTGCCAGCAGCTTGGTCGGACGGACTGGGGCCAACGTCCTGACTTTC,CASSLVGRTGANVLTF
.,TRBJ1-2,TRBV11-2,.,TGTGCCAGCAGCTTATTGAGGGACCCTGGCTACACCTTC,CASSLLRDPGYTF
.,TRBJ1-1,TRBV6-5,TRBD1,TGTGCCAGCAGGAGGGACAGATTGAACACTGAAGCTTTCTTT,CASRRDRLNTEAFF
.,TRBJ2-3,TRBV6-6,TRBD2,TGTGCCAGCGAGACTAGCGACAACACAGATACGCAGTATTTT,CASETSDNTDTQYF
.,TRBJ1-5,TRBV2,.,TGTGCCAGCGGGGAGGGTTGGAGCAATCAGCCCCAGCATTTT,CASGEGWSNQPQHF
.,TRBJ1-5,TRBV28,.,TGTGCCAGCAGTTTAGACGTGGAAGGCAATCAGCCCCAGCATTTT,CASSLDVEGNQPQHF
.,TRBJ2-1,TRBV5-1,TRBD1,TGCGCCAGCAGCCTGTCCGGGACAGGGTTCGATGAGCAGTTCTTC,CASSLSGTGFDEQFF
.,TRBJ2-5,TRBV18,.,TGTGCCAGCTCACCAAAGGTGGGGCAAGAGACCCAGTACTTC,CASSPKVGQETQYF
.,TRBJ2-7,TRBV30,.,TGTGCCTGGAGTAAGCAGGGAGGCGAGCAGTACTTC,CAWSKQGGEQYF
.,TRBJ2-1,TRBV10-1,TRBD1,TGCGCCAGCAGTGAGGGGACAGGCTACAATGAGCAGTTCTTC,CASSEGTGYNEQFF
.,TRBJ1-1,TRBV6-6,.,TGTGCCAGCCGCGGGCAGGGCGAAGCTTTCTTT,CASRGQGEAFF
.,TRBJ1-2,TRBV14,.,TGTGCCAGCAGCCAAGATCGGGGCTACTATGGCTACACCTTC,CASSQDRGYYGYTF
.,TRBJ2-2,TRBV29-1,.,TGCAGCGCCCAAGGCACCGGGGAGCTGTTTTTT,CSAQGTGELFF
few,TRBJ1-1,TRBV29-1,TRBD1,TGCAGCGTTGAGGTCGACAGGGGGACTGAAGCTTTCTTT,CSVEVDRGTEAFF
few,TRBJ2-5,TRBV5-6,.,TGTGCCAGCAGCACTAGACAGCCGTACCAAGAGACCCAGTACTTC,CASSTRQPYQETQYF
.,TRBJ1-2,TRBV19,.,TGTGCCAGTACCCACTCCTTAGTGGCAAACTATGGCTACACCTTC,CASTHSLVANYGYTF
.,TRBJ1-3,TRBV6-5,.,TGTGCCAGCAGTCCCGGGGTTCCTGGAAACACCATATATTTT,CASSPGVPGNTIYF
.,TRBJ2-3,TRBV29-1,.,TGCAGCGTTCGCCAGCTGACAGATACGCAGTATTTT,CSVRQLTDTQYF
.,TRBJ1-5,TRBV29-1,.,TGCAGCGTGGGGGGCGGTAGTCAGCCCCAGCATTTT,CSVGGGSQPQHF
.,TRBJ1-2,TRBV2,.,TGTGCCAGCAGCCGGGAAAACAGGGATGGCTACACCTTC,CASSRENRDGYTF
.,TRBJ2-5,TRBV2,TRBD1,TGTGCCAGCTCCGCGGACAGGGGGAGAGAGACCCAGTACTTC,CASSADRGRETQYF
few,TRBJ2-1,TRBV5-4,TRBD2,TGTGCCAGCAGCCAGGGACTAGCGGGAACAGACAATGAGCAGTTCTTC,CASSQGLAGTDNEQFF
.,TRBJ1-2,TRBV5-6,TRBD1,TGTGCCAGCAGCCTGCAGGGGGCGGGTGGCTACACCTTC,CASSLQGAGGYTF
.,TRBJ2-7,TRBV25-1,.,TGTGCCAGCAGTGAAAGGGTGGTCTACGAGCAGTACTTC,CASSERVVYEQYF
.,TRBJ2-1,TRBV18,.,TGTGCCAGCTCACCGGTGGGTACCAACAATGAGCAGTTCTTC,CASSPVGTNNEQFF
.,TRBJ2-6,TRBV15,.,TGTGCCACCAGCAGACCCAGGGGCTCGGCTGGGGCCAACGTCCTGACTTTC,CATSRPRGSAGANVLTF
.,TRBJ2-1,TRBV6-5,.,TGTGCCAGCAGTTACTCCGACTTAGCGTCTGAGCAGTTCTTC,CASSYSDLASEQFF
few,TRBJ2-3,TRBV29-1,.,TGCAGCGTATCACGGTATACGCAGTATTTT,CSVSRYTQYF
.,TRBJ2-3,TRBV11-2,.,TGTGCCAGCAGAACGATACGGGGCACTCTGACTAGCACAGATACGCAGTATTTT,CASRTIRGTLTSTDTQYF
many,TRBJ2-5,TRBV15,.,TGTGCCACCAGCAGAGAAGAGCAACAAGAGACCCAGTACTTC,CATSREEQQETQYF
.,TRBJ2-6,TRBV18,.,TGTGCCAGCTCACCTCCTTCTGGGGCCAACGTCCTGACTTTC,CASSPPSGANVLTF
.,TRBJ1-3,TRBV30,.,TGTGCCTGGACCGCGACGGTCTCTGGAAACACCATATATTTT,CAWTATVSGNTIYF
.,TRBJ1-1,TRBV12-2,.,TGTGCAAGTCGCACGGGGCGGACTGAAGCTTTCTTT,CASRTGRTEAFF
once,TRBJ1-5,TRBV10-3,TRBD1,TGTGCCACCCGAGGGACAGGGGATCAGCCCCAGCATTTT,CATRGTGDQPQHF
.,TRBJ2-5,TRBV15,.,TGTGCCACCAGCAGAGCGGGCGGCAAAGAGACCCAGTACTTC,CATSRAGGKETQYF
.,TRBJ2-7,TRBV6-6,.,TGTGCCAGCAGTTACTCCAGGGACGTGTACGAGCAGTACTTC,CASSYSRDVYEQYF
.,TRBJ2-5,TRBV9,TRBD2,TGTGCCAGCAGCCCAAGACTAGCGGAGCTCCCGGAGACCCAGTACTTC,CASSPRLAELPETQYF
.,TRBJ2-7,TRBV27,.,TGTGCCAGCAGTTTCCAGGGGATAGGCGAGCAGTACTTC,CASSFQGIGEQYF
few,TRBJ2-2,TRBV25-1,.,TGTGCCAGCGGGAATATAGGTCCCGGGGAGCTGTTTTTT,CASGNIGPGELFF
.,TRBJ1-2,TRBV29-1,.,TGCAGCGTTGAGGAGGAAAGCTATGGCTACACCTTC,CSVEEESYGYTF
few,TRBJ1-2,TRBV29-1,TRBD1,TGCAGCGTCCAACTGGCCCGACCGGGACAGCGGACTGGCTACACCTTC,CSVQLARPGQRTGYTF
.,TRBJ1-2,TRBV4-1,TRBD1,TGCGCCAGCAGCCAAGTTCGGCAGGGGGACTACACCTTC,CASSQVRQGDYTF
.,TRBJ1-4,TRBV29-1,.,TGCAGCGTGGCGGGGCTAAATGAAAAACTGTTTTTT,CSVAGLNEKLFF